These 30 T cell receptor beta chains came from one sample sequenced in a study of blood T cell repertoires in COVID-19. Clones were sequenced by immunoSEQ multiplex PCR, and TCRdb holds only the in-frame ones, with some missing. Of 140,000 or so clones in the sample, approximately 90% are singletons; the top ten hold under 3%. The sequenced sample was peripheral blood. The receptors were sampled from a human donor with COVID-19, enrolled during active disease. The donor label of this sample is uncertain.

This chain uses TRBV15 with TRBJ1-6; a possible D gene is TRBD1 (5 bases). CDR1 LNHNV and CDR2 YYDKDF come from the germline V gene (reference sequence). The CDR3 loop spans 13 amino acids. The V and J ends lost 4 bases and 7 bases respectively, with 8 bases between them. CDR3 sequence reads: CATSNDRNSPLHF. The CDR3 DNA reads as TGTGCCACCAGCAATGACAGAAATTCACCCCTCCACTTT.

This sequence joins TRBV24-1 and TRBJ2-1; 7 positions match TRBD1. Per germline, CDR1 KGHDR and CDR2 SFDVKD. The CDR3 runs to 15 residues. V was clipped by 4 bases and J by 6 bases; unmatched bases: 8. The CDR3 loop is CATSDDRAGSNEQFF. DNA for the CDR3: TGTGCCACCAGTGACGACAGGGCAGGAAGCAATGAGCAGTTCTTC.

V is TRBV11-2 and J is TRBJ1-6; TRBD1 aligns across 8 bases. The germline CDR1 and CDR2 sequences are SGHAT and FQNNGV. V was pared by 5 bases and J by 7 bases, with 4 bases of the junction left unmatched. The CDR3 has 14 residues. The CDR3, as DNA: TGTGCCAGCAGCCCGACAGGGGCCAATTCACCCCTCCACTTT. Translated, it gives CASSPTGANSPLHF.

The chain joins TRBV5-4 to TRBJ1-2; weak D call: TRBD1 (6 bases). The CDR3 totals 16 residues. Trimming took off 2 bases at V and 4 bases at J, with 18 bases between the two ends. Per germline, CDR1 SGHNT and CDR2 YYREEE (reference sequence). The CDR3 sequence: CASSLLNPDSLYGYTF. The CDR3 nucleotides read TGTGCCAGCAGCTTACTGAACCCGGACAGCCTCTATGGCTACACCTTC.

The genes are TRBV29-1 and TRBJ2-1; 8 bases map to TRBD2. The CDR3 totals 14 residues. The junction had 4 bases not matched to a gene; V was cut back by 6 bases and J by 0 bases. Germline V gives CDR1 SQVTM, CDR2 ANQGSEA. CDR3 bases: TGCAGCGTCGGAGCGGGGGCCTCCTACAATGAGCAGTTCTTC. Its protein is CSVGAGASYNEQFF.

This chain links TRBV7-6 with TRBJ2-2; D is unresolved. V lost 4 bases, J lost 2 bases, and 11 bases lay in between. From germline, CDR1 is SGHVS and CDR2 FNYEAQ. The CDR3 totals 15 residues. The CDR3 nucleotides are TGTGCCAGCAGCTGGCAGGTCGGAAACACCGGGGAGCTGTTTTTT. Its translation: CASSWQVGNTGELFF.

This chain links TRBV10-2 with TRBJ2-7, with a weak D call TRBD1 (6 bases). From germline, CDR1 is WSHSY and CDR2 SAAADI. Trimming took 6 bases from V and 6 from J, leaving 18 bases between them. This CDR3 spans 14 amino acids. This chain's CDR3 is CASRRAVLGGEQYF. In DNA form, the CDR3 reads TGCGCCAGCAGAAGGGCAGTATTAGGGGGCGAGCAGTACTTC.

The chain has TRBV19 and TRBJ2-3, with D unclear. V shed 5 bases and J shed 2 bases, with 5 bases lying between them. Germline CDR1 and CDR2: LNHDA and SQIVND (reference sequence). The CDR3 sequence is 12 residues long. CDR3 sequence (DNA): TGTGCCAGTAGTCAGAACACAGATACGCAGTATTTT. Translation gives CASSQNTDTQYF.

This rearrangement joins TRBV9 to TRBJ1-1; no firm D call. The CDR3 extends over 15 amino acids. Germline V gene lookup returns CDR1 SGDLS and CDR2 YYNGEE. V lost 0 bases and J lost 0, with 9 bases in between. The CDR3 DNA sequence: TGTGCCAGCAGCGTAGCCCCCAGGATGAACACTGAAGCTTTCTTT. Amino acid sequence: CASSVAPRMNTEAFF.

V is TRBV6-2 or TRBV6-3 and J is TRBJ1-2; D not certain. The V end was cut by 5 bases, the J end by 8 bases, with 21 bases between. The length of the CDR3 is 15 residues. Germline V gives CDR1 MNHEY, CDR2 SVGEGT. The CDR3 here is CASSLGRRHGGGYTF. The DNA for the CDR3 is TGTGCCAGCAGTCTAGGACGTCGTCACGGAGGGGGCTACACCTTC.

The chain links TRBV5-1 to TRBJ1-6, with 11 positions matching TRBD1. CDR3 length: 17 residues. Trimming at V came to 1 base and at J to 12 bases, leaving 12 bases not matched to a gene. CDR1 and CDR2 (germline): SGHRS, YFSETQ. The CDR3 here is CASSLSLGDRGYQPLHF. DNA for the CDR3: TGCGCCAGCAGCTTGTCTTTAGGGGACAGGGGGTATCAACCCCTCCACTTT.

This clone was seen only once. The rearrangement joins TRBV30 to TRBJ1-1, with D perhaps matching TRBD1 (6 bases). This CDR3 is built from 13 residues. Between the trimmed V and J ends, which lost 3 bases and 7 bases, there was a span of 15 bases. Germline CDR1 and CDR2: GTSNPN and SVGIG (reference sequence). The CDR3 here is CAWSLGDTHEAFF. In DNA form, the CDR3 reads TGTGCCTGGAGCTTAGGGGACACCCATGAAGCTTTCTTT.

V usage is TRBV11-2 and J usage is TRBJ1-1; 7 bases are a match to TRBD1. The CDR3 runs 16 residues. V shed 5 bases and J 1 base; nucleotides not matched to a gene: 10. In germline, CDR1 is SGHAT, CDR2 FQNNGV. The CDR3, as DNA: TGTGCCAGCAGCGGACGGAAGACAGGGCCGAACACTGAAGCTTTCTTT. Translated, it gives CASSGRKTGPNTEAFF. Based on the CDR3 plus reference TRBV11-2 and TRBJ1-1, the full variable domain is EAGVAQSPRYKIIEKRQSVAFWCNPISGHATLYWYQQILGQGPKLLIQFQNNGVVDDSQLPKDRFSAERLKGVDSTLKIQPAKLEDSAVYLCASSGRKTGPNTEAFFGQGTRLTVV.

This sequence joins TRBV6-5 and TRBJ1-5; possibly TRBD1 for D (5 bases). CDR1 and CDR2 (germline): MNHEY, SVGAGI. The CDR3 sequence is 15 residues long. Trimming removed 0 bases at V and 3 bases at J, with 9 bases between. As DNA, the CDR3 is TGTGCCAGCAGTTACTCGAAGGGGAACAATCAGCCCCAGCATTTT. Protein: CASSYSKGNNQPQHF.

This chain links TRBV7-9 with TRBJ2-7; 7 bases fit TRBD1. The ends lost 0 bases at V and 4 bases at J; junction bases unmatched: 9. Germline V gene sequence: CDR1 SEHNR, CDR2 FQNEAQ (reference sequence). The CDR3 covers 16 residues. CDR3 nucleotide sequence: TGTGCCAGCAGCTTAGCGCGGACAGGCCAAGCTTACGAGCAGTACTTC. Protein product: CASSLARTGQAYEQYF.

The chain carries TRBV3-1 (or the pseudogene TRBV3-2) and TRBJ1-6, with 7 bases identical to TRBD1. This CDR3 has 13 residues. Germline V gene lookup returns CDR1 LGHDT and CDR2 YNNKEL (reference sequence). J gave up 10 bases and V 7 bases, and 7 bases lay outside the gene matches. In DNA form, the CDR3 reads TGTGCCAGCAACCGACAGGGTGAATCACCCCTCCACTTT. Amino acids: CASNRQGESPLHF.

DNA of the CDR3: TGTGCCAGCAGTTACTCGGAGGGACGCGACTATGGCTACACCTTC. This codes for CASSYSEGRDYGYTF. The rearrangement uses TRBV6-6 and TRBJ1-2; perhaps TRBD1 as D (5 bases). This CDR3 spans 15 amino acids. Trimming shortened V by 0 bases and J by 3 bases, and 11 bases separated the two germline ends. Per the germline V gene, CDR1 is MNHNY and CDR2 is SVGAGI (reference sequence).

J is TRBJ2-7 and V is TRBV13; TRBD2 matches 13 bases. Germline-derived CDR1 and CDR2 are PRHDT and FYEKMQ (reference sequence). The CDR3 has 17 residues. Trimming cost V 4 bases and J 4 bases; bases outside gene matches: 10. CDR3 DNA sequence: TGTGCCAGCAGCTCCACGGGACTAGCGGGACTCCAATACGAGCAGTACTTC. Encoded protein: CASSSTGLAGLQYEQYF.

This clone was counted a few times. The rearrangement uses TRBV5-5 and TRBJ2-5; D unclear. The V end lost 4 bases, the J end lost 3 bases, and 10 bases lay between the germline ends. The V gene's germline CDR1 is SGHKS and CDR2 YYEKEE (reference sequence). This CDR3 is built from 13 residues. As DNA, the CDR3 is TGTGCCAGCAGCCGACAAGGCGAAGAGACCCAGTACTTC. Translation gives CASSRQGEETQYF. Drawing the rest from reference TRBV5-5 and TRBJ2-5, the complete variable domain is DAGVTQSPTHLIKTRGQQVTLRCSPISGHKSVSWYQQVLGQGPQFIFQYYEKEERGRGNFPDRFSARQFPNYSSELNVNALLLGDSALYLCASSRQGEETQYFGPGTRLLVL.

V is TRBV5-6 and J is TRBJ1-5; 10 nucleotides agree with TRBD1. The CDR3 loop spans 16 amino acids. V trimming: 4 bases; J trimming: 2 bases; junction bases outside the gene matches: 6. CDR1 and CDR2 (germline): SGHDT, YYEEEE. CDR3 bases: TGTGCCAGCAGCCAACGGGACAGGGGAGGCAATCAGCCCCAGCATTTT. Encoded protein: CASSQRDRGGNQPQHF.

V and J are TRBV2 and TRBJ1-1; a weak D match, TRBD1 (6 bases). CDR3 length: 12 amino acids. V lost 8 bases and J lost 1, with 8 bases in between. Germline CDR1 and CDR2: SNHLY and FYNNEI. In DNA form, the CDR3 reads TGTGCCAGCGAGGGACAGAACACTGAAGCTTTCTTT. This encodes CASEGQNTEAFF.

Of note for this clone: Relative to the germline gene, one junction end is altered; a read error may explain this. The rearrangement joins TRBV5-1 to TRBJ1-6; TRBD1 might be the D (6 bases). Germline loops: CDR1 SGHRS, CDR2 YFSETQ. The CDR3 totals 14 residues. CDR3 sequence reads: CASSLEDSLSSLHF. CDR3 nucleotides: TGCGCCAGCAGCTTGGAGGACAGTCTTTCATCCCTCCACTTT.

This clone was recorded once. This chain links TRBV27 with TRBJ2-1; no clear D gene. Germline V gives CDR1 MNHEY, CDR2 SMNVEV (reference sequence). V was clipped by 2 bases and J by 6 bases, with 8 bases between them. The CDR3 consists of 13 residues. The CDR3 sequence is CASSLGNFNEQFF. In nucleotides, the CDR3 is TGTGCCAGCAGTTTAGGCAATTTCAATGAGCAGTTCTTC.

This clone appeared a single time. This chain connects TRBV28 to TRBJ2-2; 7 nucleotides agree with TRBD2. CDR3 length: 18 amino acids. Germline V gene sequence: CDR1 MDHEN, CDR2 SYDVKM. Germline trimming cut 2 bases from V and 8 bases from J; bases unmatched to any gene: 17. CDR3 bases: TGTGCCAGCAGTTTACCACTAGGCGGGAGACTCTCGGTGGGGGAGCTGTTTTTT. Protein sequence: CASSLPLGGRLSVGELFF.

The chain employs TRBV19 and TRBJ2-5; a possible D gene is TRBD1 (5 bases). Germline V gives CDR1 LNHDA, CDR2 SQIVND (reference sequence). V lost 5 bases to trimming and J lost 4 bases, with 20 bases between them. The CDR3 is 16 amino acids. CDR3 DNA sequence: TGTGCCAGTAGTCCACGAAAAGGGGTGGTAGCAGAGACCCAGTACTTC. Amino acids: CASSPRKGVVAETQYF.

The gene calls are TRBV3-1 (or the pseudogene TRBV3-2) and TRBJ2-5; 8 bases align to TRBD1. Germline V gene lookup returns CDR1 LGHDT and CDR2 YNNKEL (reference sequence). The CDR3 is made up of 14 amino acids. J lost 4 bases, V lost 1 base, and 2 bases had no gene match. The chain's CDR3 is CASSQAGGGETQYF. The CDR3 region has the DNA TGTGCCAGCAGCCAAGCAGGGGGCGGAGAGACCCAGTACTTC.

This chain's CDR3 is CASRTLTGAATGELFF. The CDR3 bases are TGTGCCAGCAGAACATTGACAGGGGCGGCCACCGGGGAGCTGTTTTTT. The chain has TRBV27 and TRBJ2-2; 8 bases line up with TRBD1. J gave up 4 bases and V 6 bases, and 10 bases lay outside the gene matches. The CDR3 runs to 16 residues. The germline V gene has CDR1 MNHEY and CDR2 SMNVEV (reference sequence).

This chain connects TRBV12-3 or TRBV12-4 to TRBJ1-1; D is uncertain. V gave up 5 bases and J gave up 6 bases, with 10 bases separating them. The CDR3 runs 12 residues. CDR3 region: CASSRREAEAFF. The CDR3 DNA reads TGTGCCAGCAGTCGCCGGGAGGCTGAAGCTTTCTTT.

This chain connects TRBV5-4 to TRBJ2-1; possibly TRBD2 for D (5 bases). The ends were cut back, 4 bases at V and 6 bases at J, with 11 bases in the middle. CDR1 is SGHNT and CDR2 is YYREEE in the germline V gene (reference sequence). This CDR3 has 13 residues. The CDR3 loop is CASSGRVLNEQFF. The DNA for the CDR3 is TGTGCCAGCAGCGGGCGGGTGCTCAATGAGCAGTTCTTC.

This chain joins TRBV5-6 and TRBJ1-3, with 8 bases aligning to TRBD1. V shed 2 bases and J 0 bases; nucleotides not matched to a gene: 10. Germline lookup yields CDR1 SGHDT and CDR2 YYEEEE. CDR3 size: 18 residues. The CDR3 protein is CASSFPTNTGGSGNTIYF. The CDR3 DNA reads TGTGCCAGCAGCTTCCCGACGAATACAGGGGGCTCTGGAAACACCATATATTTT. Combining the CDR3 with reference TRBV5-6 and TRBJ1-3 gives the whole variable domain DAGVTQSPTHLIKTRGQQVTLRCSPKSGHDTVSWYQQALGQGPQFIFQYYEEEERQRGNFPDRFSGHQFPNYSSELNVNALLLGDSALYLCASSFPTNTGGSGNTIYFGEGSWLTVV.